The 21 T cell receptor beta chains given below trace back to one sample, sequenced in a study of CD8 T cells in ankylosing spondylitis. TCRdb re-derived calls from the 5' RACE reads in MiXCR, one entry per CDR3 protein. The data show 250,000 to 300,000 distinct CDR3 sequences, 20% seen once. Sequencing input: blood, either unsorted or a sorted T cell fraction (not recorded which). All receptors derive from a male donor with ankylosing spondylitis or in good health (not recorded which).

In its sample, this clonotype was seen many times. The chain employs TRBV28 and TRBJ2-3, with TRBD2 matching 13 bases. Trimming at V came to 6 bases and at J to 2 bases, leaving 5 bases not matched to a gene. The CDR3 contains 16 residues. Germline CDR1 and CDR2: MDHEN and SYDVKM. Written as DNA, the CDR3 is TGTGCCAGCAGCCTGACTAGCGGGGGGAACACAGATACGCAGTATTTT. The encoded protein is CASSLTSGGNTDTQYF.

This chain links TRBV20-1 with TRBJ2-5; D unresolved. V gave up 0 bases and J gave up 5 bases, with 13 bases separating them. This CDR3 is 14 amino acids long. CDR1 and CDR2 (germline): DFQATT, SNEGSKA (reference sequence). The CDR3 bases are TGCAGTGCTAGAGATGCTGGGGAAGGGGAGACCCAGTACTTC. Encoded protein: CSARDAGEGETQYF.

A few counts support this clonotype. The gene calls are TRBV5-1 and TRBJ1-2; maybe TRBD1 (5 bases). This CDR3 comprises 15 residues. The germline V and J ends were trimmed by 1 base and 8 bases, with 18 bases remaining between them. In germline, CDR1 is SGHRS, CDR2 YFSETQ. The CDR3 protein is CASSLLTRGLEGYTF. The CDR3 region has the DNA TGCGCCAGCAGCTTGCTTACACGGGGCCTGGAGGGCTACACCTTC. Complete variable domain (other parts from reference TRBV5-1 and TRBJ1-2): KAGVTQTPRYLIKTRGQQVTLSCSPISGHRSVSWYQQTPGQGLQFLFEYFSETQRNKGNFPGRFSGRQFSNSRSEMNVSTLELGDSALYLCASSLLTRGLEGYTFGSGTRLTVV.

V gene TRBV5-1 combines with J gene TRBJ1-1; D may be TRBD1 (6 bases). Trimming took off 0 bases at V and 6 bases at J, with 9 bases between the two ends. Germline assignment: CDR1 SGHRS and CDR2 YFSETQ. This CDR3 contains 13 residues. This CDR3 reads CASSLEGVSEAFF. The CDR3 region has the DNA TGCGCCAGCAGCTTGGAGGGGGTTTCTGAAGCTTTCTTT. The variable domain in full, completed from reference TRBV5-1 and TRBJ1-1, reads KAGVTQTPRYLIKTRGQQVTLSCSPISGHRSVSWYQQTPGQGLQFLFEYFSETQRNKGNFPGRFSGRQFSNSRSEMNVSTLELGDSALYLCASSLEGVSEAFFGQGTRLTVV.

This clonotype was seen only a few times. This sequence joins TRBV28 and TRBJ1-2; unclear D gene. Trimming removed 8 bases at V and 7 bases at J, with 17 bases between. This CDR3 is built from 13 residues. Per the germline V gene, CDR1 is MDHEN and CDR2 is SYDVKM. The CDR3 region is CASEADLTIGYTF. CDR3 nucleotide sequence: TGTGCCAGCGAGGCAGATCTGACAATTGGCTACACCTTC.

This clonotype has only a few counts. The chain is built from TRBV10-3 and TRBJ1-1, with D unclear. The CDR3 has 12 amino acids. Trimming left V 0 bases short and J 5 bases short, with 4 bases between. Germline assignment: CDR1 ENHRY and CDR2 SYGVKD. The CDR3 is CAISESSTEAFF. CDR3 bases: TGTGCCATCAGTGAGTCGAGTACTGAAGCTTTCTTT.

The chain uses TRBV6-5 and TRBJ1-2; unclear D gene. V lost 2 bases to trimming and J lost 4 bases, with 14 bases between them. Germline assignment: CDR1 MNHEY and CDR2 SVGAGI. This CDR3 region has 15 residues. CDR3 DNA sequence: TGTGCCAGCAGTTACGGGGAACGTTCTGCCTATGGCTACACCTTC. It encodes CASSYGERSAYGYTF.

This chain's CDR3 is CASSLSRTPNRTDTQYF. The DNA for the CDR3 is TGTGCCAGCAGTTTATCACGGACACCGAACCGCACAGATACGCAGTATTTT. The chain is built from TRBV27 and TRBJ2-3; D may be TRBD1 (5 bases). The CDR3 covers 17 residues. CDR1 MNHEY and CDR2 SMNVEV come from the germline V gene (reference sequence). The V end was cut by 0 bases, the J end by 1 base, with 14 bases between.

This chain links TRBV6-1 with TRBJ2-1, with D perhaps matching TRBD2 (6 bases). Deletions cut 4 bases from V and 2 bases from J, with 15 bases between. This CDR3 spans 16 amino acids. CDR1 is MNHNS, CDR2 SASEGT, per germline. In DNA form, the CDR3 reads TGTGCCAGCAGTGTAGAGACGACGGGGGCCTACAATGAGCAGTTCTTC. Protein: CASSVETTGAYNEQFF.

The chain combines TRBV20-1 with TRBJ1-2; tentatively, D is TRBD1 (5 bases). Trimming removed 3 bases from V and 4 bases from J, with 18 bases in between. The CDR3 loop spans 15 amino acids. Germline assignment: CDR1 DFQATT and CDR2 SNEGSKA (reference sequence). DNA for the CDR3: TGCAGTGCTAGGGCCCCGGACAACTTATCCTATGGCTACACCTTC. Translated, it gives CSARAPDNLSYGYTF.

This clonotype has just one count. An end of the junction differs from the germline gene, which may be a read error. The CDR3 DNA follows: TGCGCCAGCAGCCCCGGCGGGACAGTCAATCAGCCCCAGCACTTT. Amino acids: CASSPGGTVNQPQHF. J is TRBJ1-5 and V is TRBV5-1, with TRBD1 matching over 7 bases. The CDR3 runs 15 residues. Germline-derived CDR1 and CDR2 are SGHRS and YFSETQ. The full variable domain, in which reference TRBV5-1 and TRBJ1-5 provide the parts outside the CDR3, is KAGVTQTPRYLIKTRGQQVTLSCSPISGHRSVSWYQQTPGQGLQFLFEYFSETQRNKGNFPGRFSGRQFSNSRSEMNVSTLELGDSALYLCASSPGGTVNQPQHFGDGTRLSIL.

This clonotype was detected ten times or more. The V gene is TRBV7-6, the J gene TRBJ2-3; D ambiguous. The CDR3 extends over 12 amino acids. V lost 5 bases and J 4 bases, leaving 7 bases between the germline ends. Per germline, CDR1 SGHVS and CDR2 FNYEAQ. The DNA for the CDR3 is TGTGCCAGCAGCCTACCCCCAGATACGCAGTATTTT. It is translated as CASSLPPDTQYF.

This clonotype was seen a handful of times. The rearrangement uses TRBV2 and TRBJ1-6; D perhaps matches TRBD1 (6 bases). V was clipped by 4 bases and J by 8 bases, with 15 bases between them. Germline lookup yields CDR1 SNHLY and CDR2 FYNNEI. This CDR3 is built from 15 residues. The CDR3 nucleotides read TGTGCCAGCAGTGTTGGGGCAGGGGATTATTCACCCCTCCACTTT. Amino acid sequence: CASSVGAGDYSPLHF.

A few counts support this clonotype. The V gene is TRBV29-1, the J gene TRBJ1-1; D may be TRBD1 (5 bases). V was clipped by 4 bases and J by 5 bases, with 14 bases between them. This CDR3 spans 13 amino acids. CDR1 and CDR2 from the germline V gene are SQVTM and ANQGSEA. The CDR3 DNA is TGCAGCGTTGGGGGGGTCTACGGGACTGAAGCTTTCTTT. Protein: CSVGGVYGTEAFF.

The genes are TRBV9 and TRBJ2-7; D not certain. The germline V gene has CDR1 SGDLS and CDR2 YYNGEE. CDR3 length: 14 residues. Trimming stripped 0 bases from V and 0 bases from J, with 7 bases between. The CDR3 DNA is TGTGCCAGCAGCGTAGGCCCGAGCTCCTACGAGCAGTACGTC. Protein sequence: CASSVGPSSYEQYV.

This clonotype was seen more than once but under ten times. V and J are TRBV28 and TRBJ2-7; D is unresolved. Per the germline V gene, CDR1 is MDHEN and CDR2 is SYDVKM. Trimming shortened V by 5 bases and J by 2 bases, and 7 bases separated the two germline ends. The CDR3 is 12 residues long. The CDR3 DNA is TGTGCCAGCAGTCCAAGTACCTACGAGCAGTACGTC. Amino acid sequence: CASSPSTYEQYV.

The chain carries TRBV7-2 and TRBJ2-4; D might be TRBD2 (6 bases). The CDR3 has 13 residues. CDR1 and CDR2 (germline): SGHTA, FQGNSA. Between the trimmed V and J ends, which lost 5 bases and 7 bases, there was a span of 12 bases. DNA of the CDR3: TGTGCCAGCAGCCGCGGGGATGGGAACATTCAGTACTTC. It encodes CASSRGDGNIQYF.

Only a few counts were recorded for this clonotype. J is TRBJ2-1 and V is TRBV24-1; 9 bases fit TRBD2. Germline V CDR1 and CDR2: KGHDR, SFDVKD. J lost 10 bases, V lost 1 base, and 4 bases had no gene match. The length of the CDR3 is 14 residues. The CDR3, as DNA: TGTGCCACCAGTGATTTCGGTGGACTAGCGGAGCAGTTCTTC. Translating gives CATSDFGGLAEQFF.

Comments on this clonotype: An end of the junction does not agree with germline; a read error may underlie this. This chain links TRBV6-1 with TRBJ2-3; D unresolved. CDR3 size: 14 residues. Germline loops: CDR1 MNHNS, CDR2 SASEGT. The CDR3 reads CVSSVQLATDTQYF. The DNA of the CDR3 is TGTGTCAGCAGTGTCCAATTGGCCACAGATACGCAGTATTTT.

This clonotype was counted between two and nine times. The J gene is TRBJ2-2, the V gene TRBV9, with unresolved D. This CDR3 has 14 amino acids. V lost 4 bases to trimming and J lost 0 bases, with 7 bases between them. CDR1 is SGDLS, CDR2 YYNGEE, per germline. The chain's CDR3 is CASSSNTNTGELFF. Written as DNA, the CDR3 is TGTGCCAGCAGCTCCAACACGAACACCGGGGAGCTGTTTTTT. The full variable domain, its missing parts supplied by reference TRBV9 and TRBJ2-2, is DSGVTQTPKHLITATGQRVTLRCSPRSGDLSVYWYQQSLDQGLQFLIQYYNGEERAKGNILERFSAQQFPDLHSELNLSSLELGDSALYFCASSSNTNTGELFFGEGSRLTVL.

V usage is TRBV20-1 and J usage is TRBJ2-3; 9 bases line up with TRBD2. The V gene end was trimmed by 7 bases and the J gene end by 0 bases; junction bases not matched to a gene: 5. Germline V gene lookup returns CDR1 DFQATT and CDR2 SNEGSKA (reference sequence). The CDR3 consists of 14 residues. CDR3 protein: CSVGRGGSTDTQYF. CDR3 nucleotide sequence: TGCAGTGTTGGGCGGGGGGGTAGCACAGATACGCAGTATTTT.